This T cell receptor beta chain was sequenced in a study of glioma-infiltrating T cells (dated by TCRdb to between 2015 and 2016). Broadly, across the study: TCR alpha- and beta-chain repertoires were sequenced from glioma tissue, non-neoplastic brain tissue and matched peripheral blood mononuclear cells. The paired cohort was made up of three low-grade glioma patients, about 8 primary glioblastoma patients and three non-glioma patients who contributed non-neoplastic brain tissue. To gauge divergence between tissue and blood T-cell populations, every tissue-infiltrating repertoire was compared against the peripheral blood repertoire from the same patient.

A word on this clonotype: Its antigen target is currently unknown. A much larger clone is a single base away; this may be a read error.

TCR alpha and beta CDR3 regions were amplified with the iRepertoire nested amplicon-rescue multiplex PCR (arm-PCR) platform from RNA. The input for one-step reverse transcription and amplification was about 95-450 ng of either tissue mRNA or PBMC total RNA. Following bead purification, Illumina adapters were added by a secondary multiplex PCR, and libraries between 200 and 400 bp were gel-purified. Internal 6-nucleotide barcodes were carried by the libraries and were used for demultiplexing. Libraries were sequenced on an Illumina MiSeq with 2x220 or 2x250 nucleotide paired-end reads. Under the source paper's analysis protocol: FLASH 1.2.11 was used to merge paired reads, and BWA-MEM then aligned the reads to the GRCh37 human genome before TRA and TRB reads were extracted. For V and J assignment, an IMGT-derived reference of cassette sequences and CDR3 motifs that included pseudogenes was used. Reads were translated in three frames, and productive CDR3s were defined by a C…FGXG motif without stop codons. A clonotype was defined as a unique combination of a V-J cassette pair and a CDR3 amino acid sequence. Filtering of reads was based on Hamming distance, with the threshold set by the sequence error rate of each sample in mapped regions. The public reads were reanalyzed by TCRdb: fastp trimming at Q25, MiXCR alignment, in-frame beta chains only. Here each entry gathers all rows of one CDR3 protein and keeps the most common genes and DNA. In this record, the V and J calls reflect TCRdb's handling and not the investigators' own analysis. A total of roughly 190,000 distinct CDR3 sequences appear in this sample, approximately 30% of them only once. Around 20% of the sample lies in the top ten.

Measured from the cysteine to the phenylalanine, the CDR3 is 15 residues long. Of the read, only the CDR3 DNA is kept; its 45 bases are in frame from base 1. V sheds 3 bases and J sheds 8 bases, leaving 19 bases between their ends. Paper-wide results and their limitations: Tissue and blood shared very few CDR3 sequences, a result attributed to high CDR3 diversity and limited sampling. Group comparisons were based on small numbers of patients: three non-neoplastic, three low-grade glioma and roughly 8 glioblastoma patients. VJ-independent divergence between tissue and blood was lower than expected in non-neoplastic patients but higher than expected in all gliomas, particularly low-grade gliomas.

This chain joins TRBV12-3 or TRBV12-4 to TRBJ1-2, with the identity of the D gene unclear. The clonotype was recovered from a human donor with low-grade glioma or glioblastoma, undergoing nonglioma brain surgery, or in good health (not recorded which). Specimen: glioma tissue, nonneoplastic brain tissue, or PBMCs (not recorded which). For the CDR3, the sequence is CASSFRPGGDEGYTF. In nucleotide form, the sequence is TGTGCCAGCAGTTTCCGCCCCGGCGGGGATGAGGGCTACACCTTC.